This is a list of T cell receptor beta chains from one sample in a study of blood T cell repertoires in COVID-19. TCRdb keeps only in-frame clones here, not all; method: immunoSEQ multiplex PCR. This table has roughly 110,000 clones, roughly four fifths appearing once. Material: peripheral blood. The source of these receptors is a woman aged 55-70 years with acute or convalescent COVID-19. Each CDR3 is given with its conserved first and last residue. D genes are given only for firm matches. Not every row has a clone size; where given, it reads once, few, many or a size class.

v_call: TRBV19; d_call: TRBD1; clone_size: -; j_call: TRBJ2-1; cdr3_aa: CASSMGGQDPTYNEQFF; cdr3_nt: TGTGCCAGTAGTATGGGGGGACAGGATCCTACCTACAATGAGCAGTTCTTC
v_call: TRBV28; d_call: TRBD2; clone_size: -; j_call: TRBJ2-5; cdr3_aa: CASSAPGLAGGGRETQYF; cdr3_nt: TGTGCCAGCAGTGCACCGGGACTAGCGGGAGGGGGCCGAGAGACCCAGTACTTC
v_call: TRBV6-4; d_call: -; clone_size: -; j_call: TRBJ1-6; cdr3_aa: CASSDSQGKDSYNSPLHF; cdr3_nt: TGTGCCAGCAGTGACTCGCAGGGTAAGGACTCCTATAATTCACCCCTCCACTTT
v_call: TRBV11-1; d_call: TRBD1; clone_size: -; j_call: TRBJ2-7; cdr3_aa: CASSFSGQGDYEQYF; cdr3_nt: TGTGCCAGCAGCTTTTCTGGACAGGGGGACTACGAGCAGTACTTC
v_call: TRBV6-5; d_call: TRBD1; clone_size: -; j_call: TRBJ2-1; cdr3_aa: CASRATGSHNEQFF; cdr3_nt: TGTGCCAGCAGGGCGACAGGGTCCCACAATGAGCAGTTCTTC
v_call: TRBV6-5; d_call: TRBD1; clone_size: -; j_call: TRBJ1-2; cdr3_aa: CASSPAGGYGYTF; cdr3_nt: TGTGCCAGCAGCCCCGCAGGGGGCTATGGCTACACCTTC
v_call: TRBV29-1; d_call: TRBD1; clone_size: -; j_call: TRBJ2-1; cdr3_aa: CSVSWTGAANEQFF; cdr3_nt: TGCAGCGTATCCTGGACAGGGGCGGCCAATGAGCAGTTCTTC
v_call: TRBV2; d_call: -; clone_size: -; j_call: TRBJ1-4; cdr3_aa: CASRRGGRVENEKLFF; cdr3_nt: TGTGCCAGCAGGAGGGGGGGCAGGGTTGAGAATGAAAAACTGTTTTTT
v_call: TRBV27; d_call: -; clone_size: -; j_call: TRBJ1-1; cdr3_aa: CASSLSSGLNTEAFF; cdr3_nt: TGTGCCAGCAGTTTATCATCGGGGTTGAACACTGAAGCTTTCTTT
v_call: TRBV30; d_call: TRBD1; clone_size: -; j_call: TRBJ1-2; cdr3_aa: CAWGQGSKNYGYTF; cdr3_nt: TGTGCCTGGGGACAGGGATCGAAGAACTATGGCTACACCTTC
v_call: TRBV7-9; d_call: -; clone_size: -; j_call: TRBJ1-1; cdr3_aa: CASSLEQGMVLNTEAFF; cdr3_nt: TGTGCCAGCAGCTTAGAACAGGGTATGGTCCTGAACACTGAAGCTTTCTTT
v_call: TRBV7-8; d_call: TRBD1; clone_size: -; j_call: TRBJ2-2; cdr3_aa: CASSLVFGDRVFPGELFF; cdr3_nt: TGTGCCAGCAGCTTAGTCTTCGGTGACAGGGTATTCCCCGGGGAGCTGTTTTTT
v_call: TRBV24-1; d_call: TRBD1; clone_size: once; j_call: TRBJ1-6; cdr3_aa: CATSLDRSLYNSPLHF; cdr3_nt: TGTGCCACCAGTCTGGACAGGAGCCTCTATAATTCACCCCTCCACTTT
v_call: TRBV6-5; d_call: TRBD1; clone_size: -; j_call: TRBJ2-1; cdr3_aa: CASSLVPRGHEQFF; cdr3_nt: TGTGCCAGCAGTTTGGTGCCTAGGGGGCATGAGCAGTTCTTC
v_call: TRBV11-2; d_call: -; clone_size: -; j_call: TRBJ2-2; cdr3_aa: CASSPGVAGELFF; cdr3_nt: TGTGCCAGCAGTCCGGGGGTTGCCGGGGAGCTGTTTTTT
v_call: TRBV11-2; d_call: TRBD1; clone_size: -; j_call: TRBJ1-1; cdr3_aa: CATWGRGRGNTEAFF; cdr3_nt: TGTGCCACCTGGGGAAGGGGGCGGGGGAACACTGAAGCTTTCTTT
v_call: TRBV6-5; d_call: TRBD1; clone_size: -; j_call: TRBJ2-7; cdr3_aa: CASSPTGGLSYEQYF; cdr3_nt: TGTGCCAGCAGTCCCACAGGGGGGCTCTCCTACGAGCAGTACTTC
v_call: TRBV6-5; d_call: -; clone_size: once; j_call: TRBJ1-4; cdr3_aa: CASSRRGRDNEKLFF; cdr3_nt: TGTGCCAGCAGTCGCAGGGGTCGGGATAATGAAAAACTGTTTTTT
v_call: TRBV3-1/TRBV3-2; d_call: -; clone_size: -; j_call: TRBJ1-2; cdr3_aa: CASSHETGIYGYTF; cdr3_nt: TGTGCCAGCAGCCACGAAACAGGGATCTATGGCTACACCTTC
v_call: TRBV18; d_call: TRBD2; clone_size: -; j_call: TRBJ2-1; cdr3_aa: CASSRGTSGGFEQFF; cdr3_nt: TGTGCCAGCTCACGCGGGACTAGCGGGGGATTTGAGCAGTTCTTC
v_call: TRBV7-3; d_call: TRBD2; clone_size: -; j_call: TRBJ2-3; cdr3_aa: CASSLAASTDTQYF; cdr3_nt: TGTGCCAGCAGTCTAGCGGCTAGCACAGATACGCAGTATTTT
v_call: TRBV2; d_call: TRBD1; clone_size: -; j_call: TRBJ1-5; cdr3_aa: CASSFGTGGTQPQHF; cdr3_nt: TGTGCCAGCAGCTTCGGGACAGGGGGCACTCAGCCCCAGCATTTT
v_call: TRBV27; d_call: -; clone_size: -; j_call: TRBJ1-2; cdr3_aa: CASRFTGFGYTF; cdr3_nt: TGTGCCAGCAGATTCACAGGGTTTGGCTACACCTTC
v_call: TRBV2; d_call: TRBD1; clone_size: -; j_call: TRBJ2-7; cdr3_aa: CASRGQGRSF; cdr3_nt: TGTGCCAGCAGGGGACAGGGACGGAGCTTC
v_call: TRBV7-8; d_call: TRBD2; clone_size: -; j_call: TRBJ2-1; cdr3_aa: CASSKTGRGLVVDYNEQFF; cdr3_nt: TGTGCCAGCAGCAAAACGGGTCGGGGACTAGTGGTTGACTACAATGAGCAGTTCTTC
v_call: TRBV5-1; d_call: TRBD1; clone_size: once; j_call: TRBJ1-2; cdr3_aa: CASSRGQVNYGYTF; cdr3_nt: TGCGCCAGCAGCCGGGGACAGGTTAACTATGGCTACACCTTC
v_call: TRBV7-8; d_call: TRBD1; clone_size: few; j_call: TRBJ1-1; cdr3_aa: CASSRTGGIEAFF; cdr3_nt: TGTGCCAGCAGCCGGACAGGGGGTATAGAAGCTTTCTTT
v_call: TRBV27; d_call: -; clone_size: -; j_call: TRBJ1-1; cdr3_aa: CASSLSQGWIAFF; cdr3_nt: TGTGCCAGCAGTTTATCGCAGGGGTGGATTGCTTTCTTT
v_call: TRBV5-8; d_call: TRBD1; clone_size: -; j_call: TRBJ2-2; cdr3_aa: CASSLLGDRGNTGELFF; cdr3_nt: TGTGCCAGCAGCTTGCTTGGGGACAGGGGAAACACCGGGGAGCTGTTTTTT
v_call: TRBV7-9; d_call: -; clone_size: -; j_call: TRBJ1-5; cdr3_aa: CASSPSNTGSNQPQHF; cdr3_nt: TGTGCCAGCAGCCCGAGCAACACAGGTAGCAATCAGCCCCAGCATTTT
v_call: TRBV6-5; d_call: -; clone_size: -; j_call: TRBJ1-1; cdr3_aa: CASSQGMNTEAFF; cdr3_nt: TGTGCCAGCAGTCAGGGCATGAACACTGAAGCTTTCTTT
v_call: TRBV12-5; d_call: TRBD2; clone_size: -; j_call: TRBJ2-3; cdr3_aa: CASGQGLAGGPDTQYF; cdr3_nt: TGTGCTAGTGGGCAGGGACTAGCGGGGGGGCCAGATACGCAGTATTTT
v_call: TRBV6-5; d_call: -; clone_size: -; j_call: TRBJ2-7; cdr3_aa: CASSFPGTDEQYF; cdr3_nt: TGTGCCAGCAGTTTCCCGGGAACCGACGAGCAGTACTTC
v_call: TRBV20-1; d_call: -; clone_size: -; j_call: TRBJ2-3; cdr3_aa: CSAQGTDTQYF; cdr3_nt: TGCAGTGCTCAGGGCACAGATACGCAGTATTTT
v_call: TRBV5-1; d_call: -; clone_size: -; j_call: TRBJ2-2; cdr3_aa: CASSLEGDGELFF; cdr3_nt: TGCGCCAGCAGCTTGGAAGGGGACGGGGAGCTGTTTTTT
v_call: TRBV5-4; d_call: TRBD1; clone_size: -; j_call: TRBJ1-3; cdr3_aa: CASSLAGGQGVSGNTIYF; cdr3_nt: TGTGCCAGCAGCTTGGCCGGTGGACAGGGCGTCTCTGGAAACACCATATATTTT
v_call: TRBV27; d_call: TRBD1; clone_size: -; j_call: TRBJ2-1; cdr3_aa: CASGDRGPIDEQFF; cdr3_nt: TGTGCCAGCGGGGACAGGGGACCCATCGATGAGCAGTTCTTC
v_call: TRBV4-1; d_call: TRBD1; clone_size: -; j_call: TRBJ1-2; cdr3_aa: CASSQESKWGQNFIPGYTF; cdr3_nt: TGCGCCAGCAGCCAAGAAAGTAAGTGGGGACAGAATTTTATTCCTGGCTACACCTTC
v_call: TRBV5-5; d_call: -; clone_size: -; j_call: TRBJ2-3; cdr3_aa: CASSLEAADTQYF; cdr3_nt: TGTGCCAGCAGCTTGGAAGCCGCAGATACGCAGTATTTT
v_call: TRBV19; d_call: -; clone_size: few; j_call: TRBJ1-1; cdr3_aa: CASSIEGQNTEAFF; cdr3_nt: TGTGCCAGTAGTATCGAGGGACAAAACACTGAAGCTTTCTTT
v_call: TRBV7-9; d_call: -; clone_size: once; j_call: TRBJ1-1; cdr3_aa: CASSLAQGPHTEAFF; cdr3_nt: TGTGCCAGCAGCTTAGCGCAGGGGCCCCACACTGAAGCTTTCTTT
v_call: TRBV19; d_call: TRBD2; clone_size: -; j_call: TRBJ2-4; cdr3_aa: CASSVTSGGRGAKNIQYF; cdr3_nt: TGTGCCAGTAGTGTGACTAGCGGGGGCCGGGGAGCCAAAAACATTCAGTACTTC
v_call: TRBV7-9; d_call: TRBD1; clone_size: -; j_call: TRBJ1-1; cdr3_aa: CASSRRQGVSTEAFF; cdr3_nt: TGTGCCAGCAGCCGCAGACAGGGGGTTAGCACTGAAGCTTTCTTT
v_call: TRBV3-1/TRBV3-2; d_call: -; clone_size: -; j_call: TRBJ2-1; cdr3_aa: CASGLYNEQFF; cdr3_nt: TGTGCCAGCGGACTTTACAATGAGCAGTTCTTC
v_call: TRBV19; d_call: TRBD2; clone_size: -; j_call: TRBJ2-1; cdr3_aa: CASSSGLAWVYNEQFF; cdr3_nt: TGTGCCAGTAGTTCCGGACTAGCGTGGGTTTACAATGAGCAGTTCTTC